These T cell receptor beta chains were read from a single sample in a study of OX40 agonist ivuxolimab in advanced cancers. Sequenced by immunoSEQ multiplex PCR; TCRdb stores in-frame clones only, minus some. Of 45,000 to 50,000 clones in the sample, approximately 88% are singletons; the top ten hold 12%. Sequenced here: CD4+ or CD8+ T cells sorted from blood, sampled in a trial of the OX40 agonist ivuxolimab. Receptors originate from an adult with an advanced solid tumor such as melanoma, head and neck, liver or kidney cancer. CDR3s include the opening cysteine and the closing phenylalanine or tryptophan. Each record gives: D gene, V gene, J gene, clone size, CDR3 DNA, CDR3 protein. D genes are given only for firm matches. Not every row has a clone size; where given, it reads once, few, many or a size class.

D gene: NA; V gene: TRBV5-1; J gene: TRBJ2-7; clone size: NA; CDR3 DNA: TGCGCCAGCAGCCCCGTCGGACGGTACGCCTACGAGCAGTACTTC; CDR3 protein: CASSPVGRYAYEQYF
D gene: TRBD2; V gene: TRBV7-9; J gene: TRBJ2-3; clone size: NA; CDR3 DNA: TGTGCCGTAAAGAGGCTAGCGGGGGGCTTCGCCACAGATACGCAGTATTTT; CDR3 protein: CAVKRLAGGFATDTQYF
D gene: TRBD1; V gene: TRBV6-5; J gene: TRBJ2-3; clone size: NA; CDR3 DNA: TGTGCCAGCAGTTACGGGACAGGGGCCGGTACAGATACGCAGTATTTT; CDR3 protein: CASSYGTGAGTDTQYF
D gene: NA; V gene: TRBV19; J gene: TRBJ1-5; clone size: NA; CDR3 DNA: TGTGCCAGTACCACTCTTATATGGGACATGATCCAGCCCCAGCATTTT; CDR3 protein: CASTTLIWDMIQPQHF
D gene: TRBD2; V gene: TRBV7-9; J gene: TRBJ2-3; clone size: NA; CDR3 DNA: TGTGCCAGCAGCTTAGAAGCGGGGGGCACAGATACGCAGTATTTT; CDR3 protein: CASSLEAGGTDTQYF
D gene: NA; V gene: TRBV30; J gene: TRBJ1-3; clone size: NA; CDR3 DNA: TGTGCCTGGACGGGGGCTGGAAACACCATATATTTT; CDR3 protein: CAWTGAGNTIYF
D gene: NA; V gene: TRBV9; J gene: TRBJ2-1; clone size: NA; CDR3 DNA: TGTGCCAGCAACCTCGGGATAGAGATGTACAATGAGCAGTTCTTC; CDR3 protein: CASNLGIEMYNEQFF
D gene: TRBD2; V gene: TRBV9; J gene: TRBJ2-1; clone size: NA; CDR3 DNA: TGTGCCAGCAGCGTACCCCTAGCGGGAGGGAACGCCTACAATGAGCAGTTCTTC; CDR3 protein: CASSVPLAGGNAYNEQFF
D gene: NA; V gene: TRBV4-1; J gene: TRBJ1-1; clone size: few; CDR3 DNA: TGCGCCAGCAGCCAAGGGGAGTTGACAAGGTGGAACACTGAAGCTTTCTTT; CDR3 protein: CASSQGELTRWNTEAFF
D gene: NA; V gene: TRBV4-3; J gene: TRBJ1-2; clone size: NA; CDR3 DNA: TGCGCCAGCAGCCTATCAGACTCGATCCAATCCTATGGCTACACCTTC; CDR3 protein: CASSLSDSIQSYGYTF
D gene: TRBD1; V gene: TRBV7-6; J gene: TRBJ2-7; clone size: NA; CDR3 DNA: TGTGCCAGCAGCCCTCGGACAGGGAGCTCCTACGAGCAGTACTTC; CDR3 protein: CASSPRTGSSYEQYF
D gene: TRBD2; V gene: TRBV7-2; J gene: TRBJ2-7; clone size: NA; CDR3 DNA: TGTGCCAGCAGCTTAGGGACTAGCGGTCGAGAGAAAAGGGACGAGCAGTACTTC; CDR3 protein: CASSLGTSGREKRDEQYF
D gene: NA; V gene: TRBV4-3; J gene: TRBJ1-6; clone size: NA; CDR3 DNA: TGCGCCAGCAGCCAAGATCCCCACGATGGATATTCACCCCTCCACTTT; CDR3 protein: CASSQDPHDGYSPLHF
D gene: NA; V gene: TRBV5-1; J gene: TRBJ2-7; clone size: NA; CDR3 DNA: TGCGCCAGCAGCTTCGGCGGGCAGGGTGTGTACGAGCAGTACTTC; CDR3 protein: CASSFGGQGVYEQYF
D gene: NA; V gene: TRBV11-3; J gene: TRBJ2-1; clone size: NA; CDR3 DNA: TGTGCCAGCAGGGGCAATGAGCAGTTCTTC; CDR3 protein: CASRGNEQFF
D gene: NA; V gene: TRBV7-2; J gene: TRBJ2-3; clone size: NA; CDR3 DNA: TGTGCCAGCAGCTTATGGGAGAGAGTCACAGATACGCAGTATTTT; CDR3 protein: CASSLWERVTDTQYF
D gene: NA; V gene: TRBV4-3; J gene: TRBJ2-7; clone size: few; CDR3 DNA: TGCGCCAGCAGCCAAGCCGGGACGGGCTCCTACGAGCAGTACTTC; CDR3 protein: CASSQAGTGSYEQYF
D gene: NA; V gene: TRBV7-3; J gene: TRBJ1-2; clone size: NA; CDR3 DNA: TGTGCCAGCAGCTTATATGGGAGGGGATCTGATGGCTACACCTTC; CDR3 protein: CASSLYGRGSDGYTF
D gene: TRBD1; V gene: TRBV27; J gene: TRBJ1-4; clone size: NA; CDR3 DNA: TGTGCCAGCACCAGAGGGACAGGGGGAGAAAAACTGTTTTTT; CDR3 protein: CASTRGTGGEKLFF
D gene: TRBD1; V gene: TRBV6-5; J gene: TRBJ2-7; clone size: once; CDR3 DNA: TGTGCCGCCGGACAGGGGAGGACCTACGAGCAGTACTTC; CDR3 protein: CAAGQGRTYEQYF
D gene: TRBD1; V gene: TRBV27; J gene: TRBJ2-7; clone size: NA; CDR3 DNA: TGTGCCAGCAGTACCGGACAGGGTGGGGAGCAGTACTTC; CDR3 protein: CASSTGQGGEQYF
D gene: NA; V gene: TRBV5-6; J gene: TRBJ2-1; clone size: NA; CDR3 DNA: TGTGCCAGCAGCTTGCGACAGCGTCTGGGCAATGAGCAGTTCTTC; CDR3 protein: CASSLRQRLGNEQFF